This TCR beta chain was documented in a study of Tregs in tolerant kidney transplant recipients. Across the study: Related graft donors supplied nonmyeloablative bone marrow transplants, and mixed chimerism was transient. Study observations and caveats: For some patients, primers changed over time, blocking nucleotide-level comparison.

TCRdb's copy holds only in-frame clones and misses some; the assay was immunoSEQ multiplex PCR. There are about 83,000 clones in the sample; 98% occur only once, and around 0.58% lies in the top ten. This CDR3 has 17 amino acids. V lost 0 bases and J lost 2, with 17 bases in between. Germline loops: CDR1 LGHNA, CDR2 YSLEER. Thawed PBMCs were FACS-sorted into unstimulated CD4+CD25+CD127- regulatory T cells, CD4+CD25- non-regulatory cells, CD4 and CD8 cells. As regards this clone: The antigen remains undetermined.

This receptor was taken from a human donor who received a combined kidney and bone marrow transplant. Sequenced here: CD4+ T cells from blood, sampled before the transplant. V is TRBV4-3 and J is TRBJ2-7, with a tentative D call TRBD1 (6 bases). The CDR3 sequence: CASSQEFIGDRPYEQYF. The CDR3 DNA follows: TGCGCCAGCAGCCAAGAGTTTATAGGCGACAGGCCCTACGAGCAGTACTTC.